This T cell receptor (beta chain) was identified in a study of OX40 agonist ivuxolimab in advanced cancers. Study results and caveats: There was clonal expansion of CD4+ and CD8+ blood T cells by week 6 at 0.1 to 3.0 mg/kg. The study found among the lowest clonal expansion in partial responders at 0.1-3.0 mg/kg.

Details on this clone: Its antigen is unidentified.

The CDR3 is 14 residues long. In germline, CDR1 is SNHLY, CDR2 FYNNEI. The V and J ends lost 7 bases and 5 bases respectively, with 17 bases between them. Method: immunoSEQ multiplex PCR; TCRdb's copy keeps in-frame clones and lacks some. This table holds over 50,000 clones, around nine tenths found once. The sample consisted of CD4+ or CD8+ T cells sorted from blood, taken in a trial of the OX40 agonist ivuxolimab. This clonotype was obtained from an adult with an advanced solid tumor such as melanoma, head and neck, liver or kidney cancer. The chain recombines TRBV2 with TRBJ2-5; D is unclear. CDR3 nucleotides: TGTGCCAGCAAGGTGGAACCGGGCTGGGAGACCCAGTACTTC. This sequence encodes CASKVEPGWETQYF.